These 21 T cell receptor beta chains were all obtained from the same sample, sequenced in a study of OX40 agonist ivuxolimab in advanced cancers. Method: immunoSEQ multiplex PCR; TCRdb's copy keeps in-frame clones and lacks some. The data show tens of thousands of clones, approximately 89% seen once. The sample was CD4+ or CD8+ T cells sorted from blood, taken in a trial of the OX40 agonist ivuxolimab. The source of these receptors is an adult with an advanced solid tumor such as melanoma, head and neck, liver or kidney cancer.

This clone occurred once. The V call is TRBV5-1, the J call TRBJ2-7; possibly TRBD2 for D (5 bases). CDR1 SGHRS and CDR2 YFSETQ come from the germline V gene. This CDR3 region has 11 residues. V was clipped by 4 bases and J by 7 bases, with 9 bases between them. DNA of the CDR3: TGCGCCAGCAGCCCCGGAGGAGAGCAGTACTTC. Translation: CASSPGGEQYF.

The table lists this clone with a count of one. The chain carries TRBV11-3 and TRBJ2-1; 10 bases are a match to TRBD2. V shed 3 bases and J 7 bases; nucleotides not matched to a gene: 6. CDR3 length equals 15 residues. The germline CDR1 and CDR2 sequences are SGHNT and YENEEA. Here the CDR3 DNA reads TGTGCCAGCAGCTTTCTAGCGGGAGAGTTGAATGAGCAGTTCTTC. This sequence encodes CASSFLAGELNEQFF.

This chain joins TRBV11-2 and TRBJ2-5; 11 bases map to TRBD2. Germline trimming cut 2 bases from V and 7 bases from J; bases unmatched to any gene: 6. Looked up from germline, CDR1 is SGHAT and CDR2 is FQNNGV. This CDR3 spans 15 amino acids. CDR3 loop: CASSLLAGGPGTQYF. CDR3 sequence (DNA): TGTGCCAGCAGCTTACTAGCGGGAGGTCCCGGGACCCAGTACTTC.

This chain joins TRBV4-3 and TRBJ2-4; possibly TRBD1 for D (6 bases). V was trimmed by 0 bases and J by 5 bases, leaving 11 bases between them. CDR1 LGHNA and CDR2 YSLEER come from the germline V gene. CDR3 length: 15 residues. The DNA of the CDR3 is TGCGCCAGCAGCCAAGATCGGGCAGGGGAAAACATTCAGTACTTC. This sequence encodes CASSQDRAGENIQYF.

This clone occurred once. The chain links TRBV19 to TRBJ2-7, with D perhaps assigned TRBD1 or TRBD2 (5 bases each). Germline CDR1 and CDR2: LNHDA and SQIVND (reference sequence). The CDR3 covers 14 residues. Trimming removed 6 bases from V and 0 bases from J, with 12 bases in between. The CDR3 nucleotides read TGTGCCAGTAGACCGGGGACCCACTCCTACGAGCAGTACTTC. This encodes CASRPGTHSYEQYF.

The rearrangement links TRBV4-2 to TRBJ2-1; 9 bases are shared with TRBD2. J was trimmed by 7 bases and V by 0 bases; bases with no gene match: 7. CDR1 and CDR2 (germline): LGHNA, YNFKEQ. The CDR3 is 16 residues long. The CDR3 DNA reads as TGTGCCAGCAGCCAAGATTTGGCGGGAGGGGCTAATGAGCAGTTCTTC. Translation: CASSQDLAGGANEQFF.

Here the CDR3 reads CASSGGRNHEQFF. The CDR3 DNA reads as TGTGCCAGCAGTGGCGGGAGGAACCATGAGCAGTTCTTC. V gene TRBV6-4 combines with J gene TRBJ2-1, with 8 bases that match TRBD2. CDR3 size: 13 residues. The germline gives CDR1 MRHNA, CDR2 SNTAGT. V shed 4 bases, J shed 8 bases, and the junction held 4 bases outside the gene matches.

The V call is TRBV6-6, the J call TRBJ1-5; tentatively, D is TRBD1 (5 bases). Germline values: CDR1 MNHNY, CDR2 SVGAGI (reference sequence). V was trimmed by 6 bases and J by 3 bases, leaving 9 bases between them. The CDR3 is 13 amino acids. CDR3 in DNA: TGTGCCAGCAGGGCAGGGAACAATCAGCCCCAGCATTTT. It encodes CASRAGNNQPQHF.

This chain uses TRBV21-1 with TRBJ2-5; TRBD2, the D gene given by the table, was not confirmed from the DNA. TRBV21-1 is reported as a pseudogene. This CDR3 spans 16 amino acids. CDR3 sequence reads: CASSKARLAGIETQYF. CDR3 DNA: TGTGCCAGCAGCAAAGCCCGACTAGCGGGTATAGAGACCCAGTACTTC.

The chain is built from TRBV27 and TRBJ2-3; TRBD2 matches at 10 bases. V was clipped by 2 bases and J by 1 base; unmatched bases: 3. There are 16 residues in the CDR3. The germline gives CDR1 MNHEY, CDR2 SMNVEV (reference sequence). In DNA form, the CDR3 reads TGTGCCAGCAGTTTAACTAGCGGGATGCGCACAGATACGCAGTATTTT. Protein: CASSLTSGMRTDTQYF.

J is TRBJ1-1 and V is TRBV7-9; D gene uncertain. V lost 7 bases and J lost 7, with 22 bases in between. The CDR3 consists of 15 residues. Per germline, CDR1 SEHNR and CDR2 FQNEAQ (reference sequence). The CDR3 sequence: CASTSPPAGLYEAFF. The DNA of the CDR3 is TGTGCCAGCACCTCTCCCCCTGCAGGATTGTATGAAGCTTTCTTT.

This chain joins TRBV6-5 and TRBJ2-7; D is unresolved. In germline, CDR1 is MNHEY, CDR2 SVGAGI. This CDR3 has 14 residues. With 6 bases removed from V and 6 bases from J, the gap between germline ends came to 18 bases. CDR3 in amino acids: CASSSPHPGREQYF. Written as DNA, the CDR3 is TGTGCCAGCAGCTCCCCCCACCCTGGTCGCGAGCAGTACTTC.

The chain recombines TRBV7-3 with TRBJ2-3; 11 positions agree with TRBD2. CDR1 and CDR2 from the germline V gene are SGHTA and FQGTGA. CDR3 length equals 16 residues. V lost 5 bases to trimming and J lost 2 bases; unmatched junction nucleotides: 6. The CDR3 is CASSPGLAVPTDTQYF. For the CDR3, the DNA is TGTGCCAGCAGCCCGGGACTAGCGGTCCCCACAGATACGCAGTATTTT.

This sequence joins TRBV7-2 and TRBJ2-7; 9 bases map to TRBD2. This CDR3 comprises 18 residues. V shed 4 bases and J 6 bases; nucleotides not matched to a gene: 19. Germline-derived CDR1 and CDR2 are SGHTA and FQGNSA. The CDR3 reads CASSSMAGGPNSVSEQYF. The CDR3 DNA sequence: TGTGCCAGCAGCTCAATGGCGGGAGGGCCGAACTCGGTTTCCGAGCAGTACTTC.

The chain links TRBV11-3 to TRBJ2-1; D is ambiguous. Trimming left V 1 base short and J 8 bases short, with 18 bases between. Germline lookup yields CDR1 SGHNT and CDR2 YENEEA. The CDR3 is made up of 16 amino acids. In DNA form, the CDR3 reads TGTGCCAGCAGCTTAGTGGCGGACCCCACGTCACATGAGCAGTTCTTC. Its protein product is CASSLVADPTSHEQFF.

The chain employs TRBV4-3 and TRBJ1-2; maybe TRBD1 (6 bases). The V gene lost 3 bases and the J gene lost 3 bases, with 8 bases spanning the gap. Germline loops: CDR1 LGHNA, CDR2 YSLEER. This CDR3 spans 13 amino acids. CDR3 amino acids: CASSQDSYYGYTF. The CDR3 nucleotides read TGCGCCAGCAGCCAGGACAGCTACTATGGCTACACCTTC.

The chain joins TRBV5-6 to TRBJ2-7, with D tentatively TRBD2 (6 bases). Trimming took 0 bases from V and 0 from J, leaving 7 bases between them. The CDR3 length is 14 residues. Germline V gene lookup returns CDR1 SGHDT and CDR2 YYEEEE. The CDR3 DNA reads as TGTGCCAGCAGCTTGGGTAGCGGCTCCTACGAGCAGTACTTC. It translates to CASSLGSGSYEQYF.

The gene calls are TRBV5-1 and TRBJ2-1; 10 bases are shared with TRBD2. V gave up 1 base and J gave up 7 bases; unmatched junction bases: 5. Germline CDR1 reads SGHRS; CDR2 reads YFSETQ. The CDR3 is 15 amino acids. CDR3 in amino acids: CASSLTSGITNEQFF. The DNA of the CDR3 is TGCGCCAGCAGCTTGACTAGCGGGATTACAAATGAGCAGTTCTTC. The complete variable domain, with remaining parts taken from reference TRBV5-1 and TRBJ2-1, reads KAGVTQTPRYLIKTRGQQVTLSCSPISGHRSVSWYQQTPGQGLQFLFEYFSETQRNKGNFPGRFSGRQFSNSRSEMNVSTLELGDSALYLCASSLTSGITNEQFFGPGTRLTVL.

The chain is built from TRBV5-8 and TRBJ2-3, with TRBD1 matching over 9 bases. The trim removed 4 bases at V and 3 bases at J, leaving 6 bases unmatched. The CDR3 totals 15 residues. The germline gives CDR1 SGHTS, CDR2 YDEGEE. CDR3 nucleotides: TGTGCCAGCAGCGCGGGACAGGGCTCGACAGATACGCAGTATTTT. Encoded protein: CASSAGQGSTDTQYF.

The chain links TRBV28 to TRBJ2-5; TRBD1 matches at 11 bases. With 6 bases clipped from V and 5 bases from J, the junction kept 17 bases outside the gene matches. This CDR3 contains 18 residues. Germline V CDR1 and CDR2: MDHEN, SYDVKM. The chain's CDR3 is CASSTWTGGETSRETQYF. The CDR3 coding sequence is TGTGCCAGCAGCACTTGGACAGGGGGCGAGACTAGTAGGGAGACCCAGTACTTC.

Only one count was recorded for this clone. V and J are TRBV6-5 and TRBJ2-7; 13 nucleotides match TRBD2. V lost 6 bases to trimming and J lost 3 bases; unmatched junction nucleotides: 5. CDR3 length: 15 residues. Per the germline V gene, CDR1 is MNHEY and CDR2 is SVGAGI. CDR3 amino acids: CASRGLAGLVYEQYF. The CDR3 bases are TGTGCCAGCAGGGGACTAGCGGGGCTTGTCTACGAGCAGTACTTC.